The 5 T cell receptor beta chains below come from one sample, sequenced in a study of T cells expressing NK-cell markers. No DNA is given; TCRdb re-called the 5' RACE reads and lists each CDR3 protein once. Its clone listing holds around 14,000 distinct CDR3 sequences. The sequencing input was blood T cells: a sorted CD56 or NKG2C T cell subset, CD4+ or CD8+ T cells, or bulk PBMC T cells (not recorded which). The source of these receptors is a man aged 18 to 69 in good health.

CDR3 sequence: CASSVADKADTQYF. The chain carries TRBV2 and TRBJ2-3. CDR3 length equals 14 residues. Germline V gene sequence: CDR1 SNHLY, CDR2 FYNNEI.

The chain is built from TRBV20-1 and TRBJ1-4. This CDR3 is built from 16 residues. Germline V lookup: CDR1 DFQATT, CDR2 SNEGSKA (reference sequence). CDR3 residues: CSARDLSAGKNEKLFF.

The chain is built from TRBV12-3 or TRBV12-4 and TRBJ2-2; TCRdb picks TRBD1, but there is no DNA to check that call. CDR3 length: 14 amino acids. CDR3 amino acids: CASRAPGSVGELFF.

The CDR3 sequence is CASSLMTGHNEKLFF. The V call is TRBV12-3 or TRBV12-4, the J call TRBJ1-4; the D call from TCRdb, TRBD1, cannot be confirmed without DNA. The CDR3 runs 15 residues.

The V gene is TRBV5-1, the J gene TRBJ1-2; TCRdb indicates TRBD1, and absent DNA this call remains unverified. The V gene's germline CDR1 is SGHRS and CDR2 YFSETQ. The CDR3 runs 15 residues. CDR3 region: CASSFRDRTFYGYTF. Looking up the rest from reference TRBV5-1 and TRBJ1-2 gives the full variable domain: KAGVTQTPRYLIKTRGQQVTLSCSPISGHRSVSWYQQTPGQGLQFLFEYFSETQRNKGNFPGRFSGRQFSNSRSEMNVSTLELGDSALYLCASSFRDRTFYGYTFGSGTRLTVV.